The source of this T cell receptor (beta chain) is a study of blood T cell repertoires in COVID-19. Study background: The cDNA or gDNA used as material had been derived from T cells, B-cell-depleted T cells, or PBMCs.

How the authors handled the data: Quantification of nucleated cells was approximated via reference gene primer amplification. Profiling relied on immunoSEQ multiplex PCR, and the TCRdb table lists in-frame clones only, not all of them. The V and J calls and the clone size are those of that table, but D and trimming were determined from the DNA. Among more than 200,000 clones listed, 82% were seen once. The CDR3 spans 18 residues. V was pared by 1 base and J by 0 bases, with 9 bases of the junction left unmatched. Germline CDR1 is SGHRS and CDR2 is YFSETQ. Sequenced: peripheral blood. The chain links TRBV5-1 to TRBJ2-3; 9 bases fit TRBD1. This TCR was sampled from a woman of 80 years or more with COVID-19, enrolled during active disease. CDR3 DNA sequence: TGCGCCAGCAGCTTGTGGGACAGGGCGTTATCCAGCACAGATACGCAGTATTTT. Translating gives CASSLWDRALSSTDTQYF. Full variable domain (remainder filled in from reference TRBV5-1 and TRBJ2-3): KAGVTQTPRYLIKTRGQQVTLSCSPISGHRSVSWYQQTPGQGLQFLFEYFSETQRNKGNFPGRFSGRQFSNSRSEMNVSTLELGDSALYLCASSLWDRALSSTDTQYFGPGTRLTVL.